Sequencing of this TCR beta chain was carried out in a study of neurological immune-mediated disorders. V lost 6 bases to trimming and J lost 7 bases, with 19 bases between them. The length of the CDR3 is 15 residues. Germline V gene sequence: CDR1 SNHLY, CDR2 FYNNEI. This clonotype was seen repeatedly, ten times or more. What it binds is unknown. General observations from the study: HTLV-1-associated myelopathy showed the most TCR clonal expansion; multiple sclerosis the least, below healthy controls.

Volunteers at a blood bank in Maryland, USA, were the healthy controls. Unsorted libraries were generated from 2 million PBMCs. These cells had been stored in RNAlater at -80 C. Synthesis of cDNA was performed by 5'RACE using 10-nucleotide random UMIs. One entry per CDR3 protein, called by TCRdb with MiXCR from the 5' RACE reads. The table has around 80,000 distinct CDR3 sequences, around a tenth seen once. The specimen sequenced was PBMCs. The TCR comes from a man aged 35 to 55 in good health. The chain carries TRBV2 and TRBJ2-1; D possibly corresponds to TRBD1 (7 bases). The CDR3 DNA follows: TGTGCCAGCAGCCTAGGGGGGACAGAGGGGAATGAGCAGTTCTTC. It encodes CASSLGGTEGNEQFF.